The 3 T cell receptor beta chains listed next were all sequenced from one sample in a study of blood T cell repertoires in COVID-19. TCRdb's copy holds only in-frame clones and misses some; the assay was immunoSEQ multiplex PCR. The repertoire has 200,000 to 250,000 clones, more than 85% of them found once; the top ten carry under 9%. Sequenced: peripheral blood. The receptors stem from a woman between 70 and 85 years old with active or convalescent COVID-19.

This clone was detected only once. This chain links TRBV24-1 with TRBJ1-2; D gene uncertain. Trimming removed 5 bases from V and 6 bases from J, with 6 bases in between. Per the germline V gene, CDR1 is KGHDR and CDR2 is SFDVKD. This CDR3 region has 11 residues. This chain's CDR3 is CATSGDDGYTF. In nucleotides, the CDR3 is TGTGCCACCAGTGGAGATGATGGCTACACCTTC.

This clone appeared a single time. The V gene is TRBV6-5, the J gene TRBJ1-2; 8 nucleotides agree with TRBD1. The V and J ends lost 2 bases and 9 bases, in that order; junction bases with no gene match: 2. The CDR3 sequence is 12 residues long. Germline CDR1 and CDR2: MNHEY and SVGAGI. CDR3 region: CASSYGQGSYTF. DNA for the CDR3: TGTGCCAGCAGTTACGGACAGGGTAGCTACACCTTC.

This clone was picked up a small number of times. The V call is TRBV10-3, the J call TRBJ1-5; D not resolved. Trimming removed 0 bases at V and 3 bases at J, with 9 bases between. Germline V gene data show CDR1 as ENHRY and CDR2 as SYGVKD. The CDR3 is 15 residues long. The CDR3 loop is CAISESGESNQPQHF. The CDR3 DNA reads TGTGCCATCAGTGAGTCCGGGGAGTCCAATCAGCCCCAGCATTTT.